The rows below give T cell receptor beta chains drawn from one sample of a study of CD8 T cells in Susac syndrome. TCRdb passed the immunoSEQ multiplex PCR reads through MiXCR, listing each CDR3 protein once. This sample has under 200,000 distinct CDR3 sequences, with about 93% found just once. The source material was CD4+ T cells from PBMCs. The origin of the receptors is a human donor in good health. CDR3s include the opening cysteine and the closing phenylalanine or tryptophan. Each record gives: clone size, J gene, V gene, D gene, CDR3 protein, CDR3 DNA. The D gene is left open where the match is weak. Not every row has a clone size; where given, it reads once, few, many or a size class.

size: once
J: TRBJ2-7
V: TRBV3-1
D: .
CDR3: CASSLTAFYEQYF
DNA: TGTGCCAGCAGCCTGACAGCATTCTACGAGCAGTACTTC

size: .
J: TRBJ1-6
V: TRBV20-1
D: TRBD1
CDR3: CSAAQGVDSPLHF
DNA: TGCAGTGCTGCACAGGGGGTTGATTCACCCCTCCACTTT

size: .
J: TRBJ2-7
V: TRBV29-1
D: TRBD1
CDR3: CSVSPRGHYEQYF
DNA: TGCAGCGTTTCTCCCAGGGGGCACTACGAGCAGTACTTC

size: .
J: TRBJ2-1
V: TRBV3-1
D: .
CDR3: CASSQGGHEQFF
DNA: TGTGCCAGCAGCCAGGGGGGCCATGAGCAGTTCTTC

size: .
J: TRBJ2-7
V: TRBV29-1
D: .
CDR3: CSVEDAGDREQYF
DNA: TGCAGCGTTGAAGATGCCGGGGATCGCGAGCAGTACTTC

size: .
J: TRBJ2-7
V: TRBV7-6
D: TRBD2
CDR3: CASSQREASGPYEQYF
DNA: TGTGCCAGCAGTCAAAGAGAGGCTAGCGGACCCTACGAGCAGTACTTC

size: .
J: TRBJ2-7
V: TRBV15
D: .
CDR3: CATSPGLSSYEQYF
DNA: TGTGCCACCAGCCCGGGATTAAGCTCCTACGAGCAGTACTTC

size: .
J: TRBJ1-1
V: TRBV2
D: .
CDR3: CASSSLENTEAFF
DNA: TGTGCCAGCAGTAGTCTGGAAAACACTGAAGCTTTCTTT

size: .
J: TRBJ2-6
V: TRBV4-3
D: .
CDR3: CASSQEAGNGANVLTF
DNA: TGCGCCAGCAGCCAAGAGGCAGGGAATGGGGCCAACGTCCTGACTTTC

size: .
J: TRBJ2-3
V: TRBV20-1
D: .
CDR3: CSAGPDGTDTQYF
DNA: TGCAGTGCTGGTCCCGACGGCACAGATACGCAGTATTTT

size: .
J: TRBJ2-3
V: TRBV25-1
D: .
CDR3: CASSGQLFTNTQYF
DNA: TGTGCCAGCAGTGGACAGTTATTCACAAATACGCAGTATTTT

size: .
J: TRBJ2-3
V: TRBV9
D: .
CDR3: CASSVGVTDTQYF
DNA: TGTGCCAGCAGTGTGGGGGTTACAGATACGCAGTATTTT

size: once
J: TRBJ2-3
V: TRBV6-2/TRBV6-3
D: .
CDR3: CASKFATTDTQYF
DNA: TGTGCCAGCAAATTTGCGACCACAGATACGCAGTATTTT

size: .
J: TRBJ1-1
V: TRBV4-2
D: TRBD1
CDR3: CASSQLLGQAGEAFF
DNA: TGTGCCAGCAGCCAACTATTGGGACAGGCTGGGGAAGCTTTCTTT

size: .
J: TRBJ1-2
V: TRBV3-1
D: .
CDR3: CASRQGNYGYTF
DNA: TGTGCCAGCAGGCAGGGGAACTATGGCTACACCTTC

size: once
J: TRBJ2-7
V: TRBV20-1
D: .
CDR3: CSARPDRYEQYF
DNA: TGCAGTGCTAGACCGGACCGCTACGAGCAGTACTTC

size: .
J: TRBJ2-1
V: TRBV24-1
D: TRBD1
CDR3: CATSDPGQEEFF
DNA: TGTGCCACCAGTGACCCGGGACAGGAGGAGTTCTTC